These T cell receptor beta chains were read from a single sample in a study of blood T cell repertoires in COVID-19. Method: immunoSEQ multiplex PCR; TCRdb's copy keeps in-frame clones and lacks some. The sample shows about 320,000 clones, 90% of them seen only once. The source material was PBMCs or T cells enriched from blood (not recorded which). Receptor source: a man aged 55 to 70 who had recovered from COVID-19. The CDR3 runs from the conserved cysteine through the conserved F or W. A D gene is named only where the DNA matches it firmly. Expanded clones get a size class; other rows say once, few or many, or leave the size out.

>TRBV11-1|few|16|TRBJ2-7|NA
CASSPTGTSVGDEQYF
TGTGCCAGCAGCCCCACGGGGACTTCCGTGGGCGACGAGCAGTACTTC
>TRBV7-2|NA|15|TRBJ1-4|NA
CASSSREGANEKLFF
TGTGCCAGCAGCTCAAGGGAAGGGGCTAATGAAAAACTGTTTTTT
>TRBV5-1|NA|15|TRBJ2-3|NA
CASSLVPGRTDTQYF
TGCGCCAGCAGCTTGGTGCCAGGGCGCACAGATACGCAGTATTTT
>TRBV12-3/TRBV12-4|NA|12|TRBJ2-1|NA
CASKRSLLEQFF
TGTGCCAGCAAACGGAGTCTCCTTGAGCAGTTCTTC
>TRBV21-1|NA|16|TRBJ1-5|NA
CASSLGAGSSNQPQHF
TGTGCCAGCAGCTTAGGGGCGGGATCTAGCAATCAGCCCCAGCATTTT
>TRBV5-1|NA|17|TRBJ2-7|TRBD2
CASSLAPSGRLSYEQYF
TGCGCCAGCAGCTTGGCCCCTAGCGGGAGGCTGTCCTACGAGCAGTACTTC
>TRBV12-5|NA|13|TRBJ2-5|NA
CASGRGGEETQYF
TGTGCTAGTGGTCGAGGGGGGGAAGAGACCCAGTACTTC
>TRBV10-3|NA|14|TRBJ1-4|TRBD1
CAISEGQVGEKLFF
TGTGCCATCAGTGAGGGACAGGTTGGGGAAAAACTGTTTTTT
>TRBV6-5|NA|14|TRBJ2-7|NA
CASSGTRGSYEQYF
TGTGCCAGCAGCGGGACAAGGGGTTCCTACGAGCAGTACTTC
>TRBV15|NA|15|TRBJ1-2|TRBD1
CATSRDRSRGWGYTF
TGTGCCACCAGCAGAGACAGAAGCAGGGGGTGGGGCTACACCTTC
>TRBV6-1|NA|17|TRBJ2-7|NA
CASSEAFRRQDHYEQYF
TGTGCCAGCAGTGAAGCGTTTAGGAGACAGGACCACTACGAGCAGTACTTC
>TRBV19|few|16|TRBJ1-1|NA
CAAQTRGGGLNTEAFF
TGTGCCGCCCAAACCCGCGGGGGGGGCCTGAACACTGAAGCTTTCTTT